These 27 T cell receptor beta chains share one sample of origin, sequenced in a study of cytomegalovirus exposure and HLA in healthy donors. The PCR made use of 60 Vbeta and 13 Jbeta primers. The repertoire was sequenced with immunoSEQ multiplex PCR; TCRdb's copy has only in-frame clones and lacks some. The sample holds some 180,000 clones, approximately 84% seen once. The sample comprised PBMCs. These receptors all stem from a female donor in good health and CMV-seronegative.

This clone appeared a few times. The chain carries TRBV7-6 and TRBJ2-7, with 7 bases that match TRBD1. This CDR3 spans 15 amino acids. The junction had 3 bases not matched to a gene; V was cut back by 1 base and J by 0 bases. Germline lookup yields CDR1 SGHVS and CDR2 FNYEAQ. CDR3 sequence: CASSLGTGLSYEQYF. DNA for the CDR3: TGTGCCAGCAGCTTAGGGACAGGTCTCTCCTACGAGCAGTACTTC.

V usage is TRBV7-6 and J usage is TRBJ1-1; maybe TRBD1 (6 bases). The CDR3 covers 15 residues. V lost 1 base and J 0 bases, leaving 9 bases between the germline ends. CDR1 and CDR2 (germline): SGHVS, FNYEAQ. CDR3 protein: CASSLGQGLNTEAFF. In DNA form, the CDR3 reads TGTGCCAGCAGCTTAGGGCAGGGGCTGAACACTGAAGCTTTCTTT. The full variable domain, completed using reference TRBV7-6 and TRBJ1-1, is GAGVSQSPRYKVTKRGQDVALRCDPISGHVSLYWYRQALGQGPEFLTYFNYEAQQDKSGLPNDRFSAERPEGSISTLTIQRTEQRDSAMYRCASSLGQGLNTEAFFGQGTRLTVV.

The rearrangement links TRBV6-5 to TRBJ1-4; D unresolved. The germline V gene encodes CDR1 MNHEY and CDR2 SVGAGI. This CDR3 contains 16 residues. Trimming stripped 0 bases from V and 2 bases from J, with 10 bases between. For the CDR3, the DNA is TGTGCCAGCAGTTACTCTTCTTGGAGTACTAATGAAAAACTGTTTTTT. Its translation: CASSYSSWSTNEKLFF.

The chain recombines TRBV2 with TRBJ1-2; 8 bases are a match to TRBD1. The germline V gene encodes CDR1 SNHLY and CDR2 FYNNEI. The CDR3 has 12 amino acids. V shed 7 bases and J 8 bases; nucleotides not matched to a gene: 6. In nucleotides, the CDR3 is TGTGCCAGCACCTCGACAGGGGAAGGCTACACCTTC. This translates into CASTSTGEGYTF. The whole variable domain, filled in from reference TRBV2 and TRBJ1-2, reads EPEVTQTPSHQVTQMGQEVILRCVPISNHLYFYWYRQILGQKVEFLVSFYNNEISEKSEIFDDQFSVERPDGSNFTLKIRSTKLEDSAMYFCASTSTGEGYTFGSGTRLTVV.

This clone was recorded once. This chain links TRBV7-9 with TRBJ2-3; D remains unclear. V lost 5 bases and J 5 bases, leaving 11 bases between the germline ends. Germline CDR1 reads SEHNR; CDR2 reads FQNEAQ (reference sequence). The CDR3 contains 13 residues. For the CDR3, the DNA is TGTGCCAGCAGCCCCGACTTGGGAGATACGCAGTATTTT. Encoded protein: CASSPDLGDTQYF.

This clone was seen a single time. The chain uses TRBV4-2 and TRBJ2-5, with 10 bases identical to TRBD2. The V gene end was trimmed by 1 base and the J gene end by 5 bases; junction bases not matched to a gene: 10. The length of the CDR3 is 17 residues. Germline values: CDR1 LGHNA, CDR2 YNFKEQ. The DNA for the CDR3 is TGTGCCAGCAGCCAAGTCGGAGCTAGCGGGAGTGGGGAGACCCAGTACTTC. Its translation: CASSQVGASGSGETQYF.

V is TRBV5-4 and J is TRBJ2-3; D unresolved. CDR3 length equals 13 residues. CDR1 and CDR2 from the germline V gene are SGHNT and YYREEE (reference sequence). V was trimmed by 4 bases and J by 2 bases, leaving 8 bases between them. The CDR3 sequence is CASSPTVTDTQYF. CDR3 bases: TGTGCCAGCAGCCCTACTGTCACAGATACGCAGTATTTT.

V usage is TRBV7-2 and J usage is TRBJ2-3, with 8 bases identical to TRBD1. The ends lost 7 bases at V and 4 bases at J; junction bases unmatched: 10. Germline-derived CDR1 and CDR2 are SGHTA and FQGNSA. This CDR3 is 15 amino acids long. CDR3 residues: CASTPRQGAADTQYF. DNA of the CDR3: TGTGCCAGCACCCCCCGGCAGGGGGCGGCAGATACGCAGTATTTT.

This clone was recorded only once. J is TRBJ1-1 and V is TRBV5-1, with 8 bases fitting TRBD1. The J segment lost 4 bases and the V segment lost 0 bases, leaving 2 bases of the junction unmatched. Germline CDR1 reads SGHRS; CDR2 reads YFSETQ. There are 14 residues in the CDR3. This CDR3 reads CASSLGTGSTEAFF. The CDR3 coding sequence is TGCGCCAGCAGCTTGGGGACAGGGAGCACTGAAGCTTTCTTT.

This clone was seen only once. V is TRBV6-5 and J is TRBJ2-3; 7 bases map to TRBD1. CDR3 length: 15 amino acids. V gave up 7 bases and J gave up 1 base; unmatched junction bases: 8. Germline values: CDR1 MNHEY, CDR2 SVGAGI. The CDR3: CASKTDRVGTDTQYF. For the CDR3, the DNA is TGTGCCAGCAAAACCGACAGGGTCGGCACAGATACGCAGTATTTT.

The chain carries TRBV14 and TRBJ1-2; no clear D gene. The CDR3 spans 13 residues. Germline V CDR1 and CDR2: SGHDN, FVKESK. The ends were cut back, 4 bases at V and 7 bases at J, with 13 bases in the middle. CDR3 coding DNA: TGTGCCAGCAGCCCCCTCGGGAGGAGTGGCTACACCTTC. As protein: CASSPLGRSGYTF.

The rearrangement uses TRBV2 and TRBJ1-1; 10 nucleotides agree with TRBD1. Germline V lookup: CDR1 SNHLY, CDR2 FYNNEI. This CDR3 is 14 amino acids long. V was pared by 5 bases and J by 5 bases, with 5 bases of the junction left unmatched. The CDR3 spells CASSRTGGRTEAFF. DNA for the CDR3: TGTGCCAGCAGTCGGACAGGGGGTAGAACTGAAGCTTTCTTT.

The rearrangement uses TRBV6-4 and TRBJ2-1; 14 bases line up with TRBD2. The CDR3 extends over 17 amino acids. V dropped 4 bases and J dropped 8; count of bases not matched to a gene: 10. Looked up from germline, CDR1 is MRHNA and CDR2 is SNTAGT. The CDR3 here is CASSASVGLAGAYEQFF. CDR3 nucleotides: TGTGCCAGCAGTGCATCGGTGGGACTAGCGGGAGCCTATGAGCAGTTCTTC.

This chain connects TRBV6-5 to TRBJ2-1; 7 bases are a match to TRBD2. J lost 5 bases, V lost 4 bases, and 2 bases had no gene match. Germline assignment: CDR1 MNHEY and CDR2 SVGAGI. The CDR3 is 13 residues long. This chain's CDR3 is CASSWGLNNEQFF. The CDR3 DNA sequence: TGTGCCAGCAGTTGGGGACTAAACAATGAGCAGTTCTTC.

This chain connects TRBV2 to TRBJ2-3; 7 positions agree with TRBD1. Germline V CDR1 and CDR2: SNHLY, FYNNEI. Trimming cost V 4 bases and J 3 bases; bases outside gene matches: 10. The CDR3 has 16 amino acids. Here the CDR3 reads CASSVPGTAATDTQYF. The CDR3 region has the DNA TGTGCCAGCAGTGTGCCGGGGACAGCGGCGACAGATACGCAGTATTTT.

The chain recombines TRBV5-1 with TRBJ2-3, with D uncertain. The CDR3 is made up of 16 amino acids. The V and J ends lost 4 bases and 0 bases respectively, with 15 bases between them. Per germline, CDR1 SGHRS and CDR2 YFSETQ. CDR3 sequence: CASSPRQVPSTDTQYF. The CDR3 DNA sequence: TGCGCCAGCAGCCCCCGGCAGGTGCCTAGCACAGATACGCAGTATTTT.

This clone showed up just a few times. The CDR3 spells CASSEQGIMDYTF. The CDR3 nucleotides read TGTGCCAGCAGTGAACAGGGGATTATGGACTACACCTTC. The genes are TRBV6-1 and TRBJ1-2; TRBD1 might be the D (6 bases). The CDR3 is made up of 13 amino acids. Germline CDR1 MNHNS, CDR2 SASEGT. Trimming removed 2 bases from V and 10 bases from J, with 14 bases in between.

This clone was recorded once. The CDR3 nucleotides read TGTGCCAGCAGTGTCGGGACAGGGGGTGCTTTCTTT. Protein: CASSVGTGGAFF. The chain joins TRBV6-1 to TRBJ1-1; TRBD1 matches 11 bases. V lost 4 bases, J lost 11 bases, and 3 bases stayed unmatched. The CDR3 covers 12 residues. Germline assignment: CDR1 MNHNS and CDR2 SASEGT.

The chain joins TRBV18 to TRBJ2-3; D possibly corresponds to TRBD1 (6 bases). CDR3 length equals 17 residues. Germline V lookup: CDR1 KGHSH, CDR2 LQKENI. With 1 base removed from V and 0 bases from J, the gap between germline ends came to 14 bases. The CDR3 protein is CASSPLGRGSSTDTQYF. The CDR3 DNA reads as TGTGCCAGCTCACCACTGGGCAGGGGCTCTAGCACAGATACGCAGTATTTT.

The genes are TRBV7-2 and TRBJ1-3; 8 positions agree with TRBD1. Germline trimming cut 2 bases from V and 2 bases from J; bases unmatched to any gene: 2. Germline CDR1 reads SGHTA; CDR2 reads FQGNSA. This CDR3 is 15 amino acids long. This CDR3 reads CASSLPTGAGNTIYF. As DNA, the CDR3 is TGTGCCAGCAGCTTACCGACAGGGGCTGGAAACACCATATATTTT.

V and J are TRBV5-1 and TRBJ1-6; D perhaps matches TRBD1 (6 bases). V was cut by 4 bases and J by 9 bases, with 20 bases left in between. The length of the CDR3 is 16 residues. The germline CDR1 and CDR2 sequences are SGHRS and YFSETQ. The CDR3 region has the DNA TGCGCCAGCAGCATGACAGGACCTGGCCCGGGTTCACCCCTCCACTTT. Its protein is CASSMTGPGPGSPLHF.

J is TRBJ1-1 and V is TRBV4-1; the D gene is possibly TRBD1 (5 bases). The germline V gene encodes CDR1 MGHRA and CDR2 YSYEKL. This CDR3 has 17 residues. V lost 1 base and J lost 4, with 19 bases in between. CDR3 DNA sequence: TGCGCCAGCAGCCAAGGTTTCCCCTTCCAGGGTGGCACTGAAGCTTTCTTT. Translation gives CASSQGFPFQGGTEAFF.

This rearrangement joins TRBV19 to TRBJ1-1, with 7 bases matching TRBD1. V shed 5 bases, J shed 7 bases, and the junction held 7 bases outside the gene matches. CDR3 length equals 13 residues. The germline CDR1 and CDR2 sequences are LNHDA and SQIVND (reference sequence). The CDR3 region has the DNA TGTGCCAGTAGTCCTAGACAGGGAAGTGAAGCTTTCTTT. Protein product: CASSPRQGSEAFF.

The chain links TRBV9 to TRBJ2-7, with 9 bases identical to TRBD1. The V and J ends lost 4 bases and 6 bases, in that order; junction bases with no gene match: 8. Germline values: CDR1 SGDLS, CDR2 YYNGEE. This CDR3 is 14 amino acids long. The CDR3: CASSPRDRAFEQYF. CDR3 nucleotide sequence: TGTGCCAGCAGCCCACGGGACAGGGCGTTCGAGCAGTACTTC.

The chain links TRBV5-1 to TRBJ2-5, with a weak D call TRBD2 (7 bases). The J call is in doubt because the DNA end fits TRBJ2-7 better. This CDR3 has 14 amino acids. CDR1 and CDR2 from the germline V gene are SGHRS and YFSETQ. The chain's CDR3 is CASSLGGGASEQYF. CDR3 in DNA: TGCGCCAGCAGCTTGGGAGGGGGGGCAAGCGAGCAGTACTTC.

This clone was seen just once. One junction end disagrees with the germline gene, perhaps due to a read error. The J gene is TRBJ2-1, the V gene TRBV7-9; the match to TRBD2 covers 8 bases. Germline CDR1 is SEHNR and CDR2 is FQNEAQ (reference sequence). This CDR3 spans 17 amino acids. CDR3 sequence: CSSSPGVLAGMNNEQFF. The CDR3 DNA follows: TGTTCCAGCAGCCCCGGGGTGTTAGCGGGAATGAACAATGAGCAGTTCTTC.

This clone came up a few times. The chain links TRBV5-1 to TRBJ2-3; D possibly corresponds to TRBD2 (5 bases). With 2 bases removed from V and 2 bases from J, the gap between germline ends came to 21 bases. CDR1 and CDR2 from the germline V gene are SGHRS and YFSETQ. The CDR3 is 18 amino acids. The DNA for the CDR3 is TGCGCCAGCAGCTTTGGGATTTTCAAGGAGGACTCCACAGATACGCAGTATTTT. Its translation is CASSFGIFKEDSTDTQYF.